The following is a TCR beta chain sequence with its context. Described treatment: oral pan-JAK inhibitor, 5-10 mg twice daily. Germline V lookup: CDR1 SQVTM, CDR2 ANQGSEA. This CDR3 is built from 13 residues. Trimming took off 3 bases at V and 4 bases at J, with 12 bases between the two ends. Extracted RNA was reverse transcribed into cDNA, the sequencing template. The method was immunoSEQ multiplex PCR; TCRdb's version includes in-frame clones alone and lacks a portion of them. Among over 150,000 clones, about three fifths were seen once, and the ten largest hold roughly 3.3%. The data were taken from a study of CD8+ T cells in alopecia areata.

This receptor was taken from a human donor with alopecia areata. The V call is TRBV29-1, the J call TRBJ1-1; unclear D gene. The material was CD4+ T cells sorted from blood, obtained at week 4, from a patient treated with tofacitinib. CDR3 sequence reads: CSVEVLPSTEAFF. The CDR3 coding sequence is TGCAGCGTTGAGGTCCTACCCTCCACTGAAGCTTTCTTT.